Each of the 25 T cell receptor beta chains below was sequenced from the same sample in a study of blood T cell repertoires in COVID-19. Repertoires were generated with immunoSEQ multiplex PCR, while TCRdb's copy carries only in-frame clones and drops some. The sample records about 200,000 clones, around 85% being singletons. The sample comprised peripheral blood. These receptors were obtained from an elderly woman with acute or convalescent COVID-19.

The CDR3 sequence is CASSSSRPWDRGGNEQFF. The CDR3 coding sequence is TGTGCCAGCAGCTCCTCCCGGCCCTGGGACAGGGGTGGGAATGAGCAGTTCTTC. The V and J genes are TRBV7-8 and TRBJ2-1; 10 bases are a match to TRBD1. The V segment lost 4 bases and the J segment 7 bases; nucleotides outside the gene matches: 16. This CDR3 is 18 amino acids long. Germline V gene data show CDR1 as SGHVS and CDR2 as FQNEAQ.

This chain uses TRBV28 with TRBJ2-3; tentative D call: TRBD2 (5 bases). The CDR3 sequence is 12 residues long. The ends were cut back, 4 bases at V and 6 bases at J, with 8 bases in the middle. Per the germline V gene, CDR1 is MDHEN and CDR2 is SYDVKM. CDR3 residues: CASSSAEDTQYF. The CDR3 nucleotides are TGTGCCAGCAGTTCAGCGGAGGATACGCAGTATTTT.

The rearrangement links TRBV7-9 to TRBJ1-4, with D perhaps TRBD1 (5 bases). V was cut by 2 bases and J by 8 bases, with 12 bases left in between. Germline V gene data show CDR1 as SEHNR and CDR2 as FQNEAQ (reference sequence). The CDR3 runs to 14 residues. CDR3 protein: CASSLLGGEEKLFF. CDR3 in DNA: TGTGCCAGCAGCTTATTAGGAGGGGAGGAAAAACTGTTTTTT.

This sequence joins TRBV4-1 and TRBJ2-1; D gene ambiguous. The V and J ends lost 0 bases and 6 bases respectively, with 12 bases between them. Germline assignment: CDR1 MGHRA and CDR2 YSYEKL. The CDR3 length is 15 residues. DNA of the CDR3: TGCGCCAGCAGCCAAGAATGGCCCGTTCGCAATGAGCAGTTCTTC. Its translation: CASSQEWPVRNEQFF.

This chain connects TRBV7-2 to TRBJ2-5; a weak D match, TRBD1 (6 bases). CDR1 is SGHTA, CDR2 FQGNSA, per germline. This CDR3 comprises 15 residues. The V end was cut by 2 bases, the J end by 0 bases, with 10 bases between. CDR3 amino acids: CASSLIRGYQETQYF. The DNA for the CDR3 is TGTGCCAGCAGCTTAATAAGGGGGTACCAAGAGACCCAGTACTTC.

This clone was counted only a few times. J is TRBJ1-5 and V is TRBV3-1 (or the pseudogene TRBV3-2); TRBD1 might be the D (5 bases). CDR1 and CDR2 (germline): LGHDT, YNNKEL (reference sequence). Trimming removed 1 base at V and 2 bases at J, with 6 bases between. The CDR3 covers 14 residues. The CDR3 DNA is TGTGCCAGCAGCCAAGTCAGGGGCAATCAGCCCCAGCATTTT. Translated: CASSQVRGNQPQHF.

CDR3: CASSQEGVGFRYEQFF. In DNA form, the CDR3 reads TGTGCCAGCAGCCAAGAAGGGGTAGGTTTTAGATATGAGCAGTTCTTC. V usage is TRBV3-1 (or the pseudogene TRBV3-2) and J usage is TRBJ2-1; a weak D match, TRBD1 (5 bases). CDR1 is LGHDT and CDR2 is YNNKEL in the germline V gene (reference sequence). V lost 0 bases and J 8 bases, leaving 17 bases between the germline ends. The length of the CDR3 is 16 residues.

The CDR3 region has the DNA TGTGCCAGTATAGGGGGTTATCTCAACAAAGAAGGCTACACCTTC. This gives the protein CASIGGYLNKEGYTF. The genes are TRBV19 and TRBJ1-2; a possible D gene is TRBD1 (6 bases). The V gene lost 7 bases and the J gene lost 8 bases, with 23 bases spanning the gap. Per the germline V gene, CDR1 is LNHDA and CDR2 is SQIVND (reference sequence). The CDR3 length is 15 residues.

This clone was seen a handful of times. The rearrangement uses TRBV5-1 and TRBJ2-1; D perhaps matches TRBD1 (5 bases). This CDR3 is built from 13 residues. Germline V lookup: CDR1 SGHRS, CDR2 YFSETQ. Between the trimmed V and J ends, which lost 0 bases and 7 bases, there was a span of 8 bases. In DNA form, the CDR3 reads TGCGCCAGCAGCTTGGCAGGGAATAATGAGCAGTTCTTC. Its translation is CASSLAGNNEQFF.

The chain carries TRBV27 and TRBJ2-2, with D uncertain. Germline V gene sequence: CDR1 MNHEY, CDR2 SMNVEV (reference sequence). The V end was cut by 5 bases, the J end by 0 bases, with 4 bases between. The CDR3 contains 13 residues. CDR3 DNA sequence: TGTGCCAGCAGTGGCCCGAACACCGGGGAGCTGTTTTTT. It yields the protein CASSGPNTGELFF.

J is TRBJ1-2 and V is TRBV20-1; weak D call: TRBD1 (6 bases). The V end lost 3 bases, the J end lost 4 bases, and 15 bases lay between the germline ends. The CDR3 length is 14 residues. Germline CDR1 reads DFQATT; CDR2 reads SNEGSKA (reference sequence). Written as DNA, the CDR3 is TGCAGTGCTAGTGTCTTGGAACAGGGCTATGGCTACACCTTC. As protein: CSASVLEQGYGYTF.

The chain is built from TRBV15 and TRBJ1-1; the D is unclear. The ends were cut back, 1 base at V and 11 bases at J, with 17 bases in the middle. The germline CDR1 and CDR2 sequences are LNHNV and YYDKDF (reference sequence). The CDR3 is 14 amino acids. This CDR3 is CATSRGATPTRAFF. CDR3 coding DNA: TGTGCCACCAGCAGAGGGGCCACGCCAACTCGGGCTTTCTTT.

The chain is built from TRBV15 and TRBJ1-2; unclear D gene. The ends were cut back, 3 bases at V and 7 bases at J, with 18 bases in the middle. Germline loops: CDR1 LNHNV, CDR2 YYDKDF (reference sequence). There are 15 residues in the CDR3. The CDR3 loop reads CATSRPGVIFSGYTF. The DNA for the CDR3 is TGTGCCACCAGCAGGCCCGGAGTAATCTTTTCTGGCTACACCTTC.

The rearrangement links TRBV27 to TRBJ1-2, with unresolved D. Trimming took off 3 bases at V and 1 base at J, with 9 bases between the two ends. Germline CDR1 and CDR2: MNHEY and SMNVEV (reference sequence). The length of the CDR3 is 14 residues. The CDR3 DNA sequence: TGTGCCAGCAGTTTTTTTGGCGGTAACTATGGCTACACCTTC. Protein product: CASSFFGGNYGYTF.

The chain recombines TRBV7-3 with TRBJ1-2; TRBD1 matches at 12 bases. After removal of 4 bases from V and 7 bases from J, the junction contained 7 bases not matched to a gene. The CDR3 is 15 amino acids. CDR1 SGHTA and CDR2 FQGTGA come from the germline V gene. The CDR3 sequence is CASSSRDRGLGGYTF. In DNA, the CDR3 is TGTGCCAGCAGCTCCAGGGACAGGGGGCTTGGTGGCTACACCTTC.

CDR3 in DNA: TGCGCCAGCAGCCTCCTTGGGGGCATAGGGGACAATGAGCAGTTCTTC. Amino acids: CASSLLGGIGDNEQFF. The chain joins TRBV5-1 to TRBJ2-1, with D tentatively TRBD1 (6 bases). CDR3 size: 16 residues. CDR1 is SGHRS, CDR2 YFSETQ, per germline. Trimming shortened V by 4 bases and J by 5 bases, and 19 bases separated the two germline ends.

The chain has TRBV5-8 and TRBJ1-5; weak D call: TRBD1 (6 bases). The CDR3 consists of 16 residues. Trimming took 0 bases from V and 2 from J, leaving 12 bases between them. The germline CDR1 and CDR2 sequences are SGHTS and YDEGEE. CDR3 DNA: TGTGCCAGCAGCTTGGGCTGGGGGCTCGGCAATCAGCCCCAGCATTTT. It specifies CASSLGWGLGNQPQHF.

The chain combines TRBV9 with TRBJ1-2; D is possibly TRBD1 (5 bases). Germline V gene data show CDR1 as SGDLS and CDR2 as YYNGEE. Deletions cut 3 bases from V and 5 bases from J, with 17 bases between. The CDR3 has 15 amino acids. DNA of the CDR3: TGTGCCAGCAGCGCCGGAAATACAGGTCGATATGGCTACACCTTC. Encoded protein: CASSAGNTGRYGYTF.

The rearrangement joins TRBV4-1 to TRBJ2-7; maybe TRBD1 (5 bases). This CDR3 comprises 18 residues. The germline gives CDR1 MGHRA, CDR2 YSYEKL. Trimming removed 3 bases at V and 7 bases at J, with 28 bases between. This CDR3 reads CASSQESYGATLFREQYF. The CDR3 DNA reads TGCGCCAGCAGCCAGGAGTCTTATGGGGCCACGCTGTTTAGGGAGCAGTACTTC.

In its sample, this clone was seen once. This chain uses TRBV6-5 with TRBJ1-6; the D gene is possibly TRBD1 (6 bases). Between the trimmed V and J ends, which lost 0 bases and 11 bases, there was a span of 17 bases. The CDR3 sequence is 16 residues long. The germline V gene has CDR1 MNHEY and CDR2 SVGAGI. The DNA of the CDR3 is TGTGCCAGCAGTTACTCGGTCCAGGGGTCGGGCGCACCCCTCCACTTT. Protein: CASSYSVQGSGAPLHF.

The chain is built from TRBV6-1 and TRBJ2-3, with 9 bases identical to TRBD1. This CDR3 has 16 amino acids. J was trimmed by 6 bases and V by 0 bases; bases with no gene match: 7. Germline V gives CDR1 MNHNS, CDR2 SASEGT. The chain's CDR3 is CASSEAYNRGRDTQYF. CDR3 DNA: TGTGCCAGCAGTGAAGCCTATAACAGGGGGCGGGATACGCAGTATTTT.

This sequence joins TRBV5-4 and TRBJ2-7; 7 nucleotides agree with TRBD1. Germline V gene lookup returns CDR1 SGHNT and CDR2 YYREEE (reference sequence). V shed 3 bases and J 4 bases; nucleotides not matched to a gene: 7. This CDR3 is built from 14 residues. In DNA, the CDR3 is TGTGCCAGCAGCTCCCGACTGGGACAGTACGAGCAGTACTTC. The encoded protein is CASSSRLGQYEQYF.

V gene TRBV14 combines with J gene TRBJ1-2, with D perhaps TRBD1 (5 bases). Germline V gene sequence: CDR1 SGHDN, CDR2 FVKESK. There are 15 residues in the CDR3. The V and J ends lost 1 base and 5 bases respectively, with 14 bases between them. CDR3 sequence reads: CASSQAGTGGYGYTF. The CDR3, as DNA: TGTGCCAGCAGCCAAGCAGGGACGGGGGGGTATGGCTACACCTTC.

V usage is TRBV2 and J usage is TRBJ2-5, with a possible D match to TRBD2 (6 bases). There are 14 residues in the CDR3. Trimming stripped 3 bases from V and 5 bases from J, with 13 bases between. Germline V lookup: CDR1 SNHLY, CDR2 FYNNEI. The CDR3 protein is CASSEGLFRETQYF. The CDR3 DNA sequence: TGTGCCAGCAGTGAGGGACTGTTTCGGGAGACCCAGTACTTC.

The V gene is TRBV3-1 (or the pseudogene TRBV3-2), the J gene TRBJ1-5; D gene ambiguous. Trimming took 1 base from V and 0 from J, leaving 16 bases between them. The CDR3 totals 18 residues. Germline V lookup: CDR1 LGHDT, CDR2 YNNKEL (reference sequence). The CDR3 nucleotides are TGTGCCAGCAGCCAAGCGCCTCCGGGAAGGTTTAGCAATCAGCCCCAGCATTTT. Amino acids: CASSQAPPGRFSNQPQHF.